Listed here are 8 T cell receptor beta chains from one sample, sequenced in a study of shared clonotypes between healthy human individuals. The method was immunoSEQ multiplex PCR; TCRdb's version includes in-frame clones alone and lacks a portion of them. The table has roughly 510,000 clones, nearly 80% seen once; the top ten hold around 13%. Source material: PBMCs. These receptor sequences come from a woman aged 40 to 49 in good health. Some clones in this sample may be carry-over from other donors' samples.

The gene calls are TRBV28 and TRBJ2-7; the D is unclear. In germline, CDR1 is MDHEN, CDR2 SYDVKM. V lost 6 bases and J lost 7, with 22 bases in between. This CDR3 is 15 amino acids long. Here the CDR3 DNA reads TGTGCCAGCAGATCCCCCGTGGGCGCGACGTCGGAGCAGTACTTC. Its protein is CASRSPVGATSEQYF.

This clone was observed once. The chain carries TRBV30 and TRBJ2-1, with TRBD2 as a possible D gene (6 bases). Germline assignment: CDR1 GTSNPN and CDR2 SVGIG (reference sequence). Trimming left V 3 bases short and J 4 bases short, with 13 bases between. The CDR3 loop spans 14 amino acids. The CDR3 spells CAWSATTRYNEQFF. Written as DNA, the CDR3 is TGTGCCTGGAGCGCTACGACTAGGTACAATGAGCAGTTCTTC.

In this sample, this clone turned up once. One end of the junction does not line up with germline, which may come from a read error. The chain couples TRBV18 to TRBJ2-1; TRBD2 agrees at 7 bases. The CDR3 has 14 residues. From germline, CDR1 is KGHSH and CDR2 LQKENI. The CDR3 region is CASSPAGADNAQFF. The CDR3 nucleotides are TGTGCCAGCTCACCCGCGGGAGCGGACAATGCGCAGTTCTTC.

J is TRBJ1-5 and V is TRBV7-2; possibly TRBD1 for D (5 bases). V shed 5 bases and J shed 6 bases, with 14 bases lying between them. The CDR3 sequence is 14 residues long. CDR1 is SGHTA, CDR2 FQGNSA, per germline. CDR3: CASSQNGGTQPQHF. The CDR3 DNA follows: TGTGCCAGCAGCCAGAATGGGGGGACTCAGCCCCAGCATTTT.

On this clone: Other DNA sequences in this sample translate to the same CDR3. V and J are TRBV11-2 and TRBJ2-3; D gene unclear. Trimming left V 3 bases short and J 0 bases short, with 7 bases between. Germline V lookup: CDR1 SGHAT, CDR2 FQNNGV. This CDR3 has 14 amino acids. CDR3 residues: CASSLGLSTDTQYF. Here the CDR3 DNA reads TGTGCCAGCAGCTTGGGCCTCAGCACAGATACGCAGTATTTT.

This clone was seen just once. The chain is built from TRBV6-5 and TRBJ2-1, with TRBD2 identical over 9 bases. The CDR3 sequence is 14 residues long. The V segment lost 6 bases and the J segment 7 bases; nucleotides outside the gene matches: 7. The germline V gene encodes CDR1 MNHEY and CDR2 SVGAGI. CDR3 coding DNA: TGTGCCAGCAGCATAGCGGGAGAGAGTAATGAGCAGTTCTTC. Translated: CASSIAGESNEQFF.

The chain joins TRBV28 to TRBJ1-3; D gene unclear. This CDR3 spans 17 amino acids. Trimming took off 10 bases at V and 4 bases at J, with 26 bases between the two ends. Germline CDR1 is MDHEN and CDR2 is SYDVKM. CDR3 nucleotides: TGTGCCACCCTCCGGGCCCCAGGTCCTTCATTGGGAAACACCATATATTTT. This translates into CATLRAPGPSLGNTIYF.

This clone was seen repeatedly, ten times or more. The chain recombines TRBV4-1 with TRBJ2-7; D may be TRBD1 (6 bases). The CDR3 runs 19 residues. Trimming shortened V by 1 base and J by 7 bases, and 29 bases separated the two germline ends. Germline V lookup: CDR1 MGHRA, CDR2 YSYEKL. Here the CDR3 DNA reads TGCGCCAGCAGCCAAGTACGACCCGTCAGCGGACAGAGGTTTTGGGAGCAGTACTTC. Translated, it gives CASSQVRPVSGQRFWEQYF.